These T cell receptor beta chains were read from a single sample in a study of monozygotic twins with inflammatory bowel disease. With the 5' RACE reads reprocessed, TCRdb shows one record per CDR3 protein and no DNA. The sample's table shows around 380,000 distinct CDR3 sequences. Sequenced input: blood. The receptors here all came from a human donor with ulcerative colitis or Crohn's disease, or a healthy co-twin of an affected twin (not recorded which). Both conserved end residues are part of each CDR3.

v_call	j_call	cdr3_aa
TRBV25-1	TRBJ2-7	CASSQDGIYEQYF
TRBV28	TRBJ2-7	CASSTRTTPLYEQYF
TRBV5-1	TRBJ2-3	CASSFQGRGTDTQYF
TRBV12-3/TRBV12-4	TRBJ1-2	CASSFRRLNYGYTF
TRBV3-1	TRBJ1-2	CASSQVGLRGYTF
TRBV3-1	TRBJ1-4	CASSPRDRGSTNEKLFF
TRBV28	TRBJ1-1	CAILTEMNTEAFF
TRBV4-3	TRBJ1-5	CASSPASGQPQHF
TRBV12-3/TRBV12-4	TRBJ2-7	CASSHRGDTKSYEQYF
TRBV5-1	TRBJ2-2	CASSYSLTGELFF
TRBV9	TRBJ2-2	CASSIRDKRGTGELFF
TRBV7-2	TRBJ1-3	CASSFQGGSGNTIYF
TRBV5-5	TRBJ2-2	CASSFSFRAGELFF
TRBV20-1	TRBJ2-5	CSASRGGGAETQYF
TRBV6-2/TRBV6-3	TRBJ2-5	CASKDYSLQETQYF
TRBV20-1	TRBJ2-5	CSARDGGTGSETQYF
TRBV29-1	TRBJ2-3	CSVRTGTDTQYF
TRBV12-3/TRBV12-4	TRBJ1-5	CASRGQLNQPQHF
TRBV27	TRBJ1-1	CASSSDRDLNTEAFF
TRBV4-1	TRBJ2-7	CASSTISGTEQYF
TRBV29-1	TRBJ2-1	CSVVPFRQGSYNEQFF
TRBV6-1	TRBJ2-4	CASSLTVTSQNIQYF
TRBV5-1	TRBJ2-7	CASSSSGVFTDEQYF
TRBV7-2	TRBJ2-1	CASSLSGAGGYNEQFF
TRBV9	TRBJ1-1	CASSVTGELSRAFF
TRBV6-5	TRBJ2-7	CASSYSGTGVGEQYF
TRBV20-1	TRBJ2-7	CSARLEQGPGYEQYF
TRBV29-1	TRBJ2-1	CSVAMDAGNEQFF
TRBV5-1	TRBJ2-2	CASNPGRGSGELFF
TRBV28	TRBJ2-7	CASNRRGEDEQYF
TRBV18	TRBJ2-2	CASSQLWRGLADGELFF
TRBV20-1	TRBJ2-5	CSAQTPHQETQYF
TRBV6-5	TRBJ1-1	CASSSDTEAFF
TRBV5-1	TRBJ1-2	CASSLGAGEGYTF
TRBV7-2	TRBJ2-1	CASSLFSNEQFF
TRBV5-1	TRBJ2-5	CASSPGQIPGETQYF
TRBV7-2	TRBJ2-1	CASSSPQRPNEQFF
TRBV19	TRBJ2-7	CATRAGGRANEQYF
TRBV2	TRBJ2-7	CASRGGQGWGPYEQYF
TRBV20-1	TRBJ1-2	CSAPGTGRLRYTF
TRBV6-2/TRBV6-3	TRBJ2-2	CASSPAPGLAGYTGELFF
TRBV28	TRBJ1-2	CASSLSTPLNLYTF
TRBV7-9	TRBJ1-1	CASSLRETEAFF
TRBV25-1	TRBJ2-6	CASIFPKDSLSQRSSGANVLTF
TRBV7-3	TRBJ2-7	CASSPQADYEQYF
TRBV7-2	TRBJ2-3	CASSLGGWYTDTQYF
TRBV19	TRBJ2-3	CASSRAVTDTQYF
TRBV11-2	TRBJ1-5	CASSDLRGPQHF
TRBV20-1	TRBJ1-2	CSGKRQSRDYGYTF
TRBV27	TRBJ1-2	CASSLSGELKGYTF
TRBV5-1	TRBJ1-1	CASSSEINTEAFF
TRBV11-2	TRBJ1-3	CASSLGTAGNTIYF
TRBV5-1	TRBJ2-1	CASSLRTSGSRDEQFF
TRBV4-2	TRBJ2-3	CASSQDRDTQYF
TRBV4-1	TRBJ2-1	CASSQEGQGSNEQFF